Ten or more counts support the clone carrying this T cell receptor beta chain. The antigen remains undetermined. Germline V lookup: CDR1 DFQATT, CDR2 SNEGSKA (reference sequence). The V end was cut by 3 bases, the J end by 4 bases, with 7 bases between. CDR3 length: 12 amino acids. These data are taken from a study of CD8 T cells in ankylosing spondylitis. Findings and caveats of the study: A TCR beta motif of eight highly homologous variants appeared characteristic of ankylosing spondylitis blood. Significant enrichment of disease-linked clones was reported in matched ankylosing spondylitis synovial fluid.

TCRdb processed the 5' RACE reads anew with MiXCR; each CDR3 protein has one entry. The sample gives 250,000 to 400,000 distinct CDR3 sequences, more than 9% of which show up once; around 8.4% is in the top ten. Sequenced material: blood, either unsorted or a sorted T cell fraction (not recorded which). The TCR was taken from a female donor with ankylosing spondylitis or in good health (not recorded which). This chain uses TRBV20-1 with TRBJ1-5; D unclear. The CDR3 sequence is CSARAGNQPQHF. Here the CDR3 DNA reads TGCAGTGCTAGGGCGGGGAATCAGCCCCAGCATTTT.